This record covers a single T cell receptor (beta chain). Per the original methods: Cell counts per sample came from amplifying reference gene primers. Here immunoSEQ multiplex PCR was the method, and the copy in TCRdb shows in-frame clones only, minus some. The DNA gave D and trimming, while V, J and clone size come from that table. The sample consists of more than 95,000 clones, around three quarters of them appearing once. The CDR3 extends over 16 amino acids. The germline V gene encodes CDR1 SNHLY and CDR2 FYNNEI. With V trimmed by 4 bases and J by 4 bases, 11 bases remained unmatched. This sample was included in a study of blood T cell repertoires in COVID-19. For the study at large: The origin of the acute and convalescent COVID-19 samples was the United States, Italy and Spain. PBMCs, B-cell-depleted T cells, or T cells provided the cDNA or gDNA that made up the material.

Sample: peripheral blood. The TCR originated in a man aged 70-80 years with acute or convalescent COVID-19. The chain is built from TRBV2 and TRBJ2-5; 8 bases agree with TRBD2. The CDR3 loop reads CASSGLRGAGGETQYF. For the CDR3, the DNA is TGTGCCAGCAGTGGTCTGCGGGGGGCAGGTGGAGAGACCCAGTACTTC.